A selection of T cell receptor beta chains follows, all from one sample in a study of T cell repertoires in cytomegalovirus infection. TCRdb redid the calling of the reads with MiXCR, one entry per CDR3 protein. This sample yields 680,000 or so distinct CDR3 sequences, of which around 31% are seen a single time; 15% to 20% belongs to the top ten. The antigens these receptors bind are not known. Here the sequenced sample was cultured PBMCs, taken from culture after CMV antigen stimulation. The receptor set was obtained from a human donor in good health (CMV status not recorded). Some clones in this sample may be carry-over from other donors' samples. Both conserved end residues are trimmed from each CDR3. Fields, in order: J gene, V gene, CDR3 protein.

TRBJ2-1 TRBV11-2 ASSSTSGGDEQF
TRBJ1-2 TRBV19 ASSKQKGQNYGYT
TRBJ1-1 TRBV4-1 ASSQDGRVNTEAF
TRBJ2-5 TRBV7-2 ASSWTAGAETQY
TRBJ2-1 TRBV5-1 ASSGDGIESNEQF
TRBJ1-1 TRBV7-2 ASSLRQNTEAF
TRBJ1-5 TRBV6-1 ASGTQPQH
TRBJ1-1 TRBV7-9 ASLQVNTEAF
TRBJ2-7 TRBV6-6 ASRGRALGLSYEQY
TRBJ2-7 TRBV2 ASSEPKEQY
TRBJ1-2 TRBV6-2/TRBV6-3 ASSSQGTEMISTNYGYT
TRBJ2-4 TRBV7-2 ASSRIGGWRNIQY
TRBJ2-1 TRBV7-9 ASSSYGRSNEQF
TRBJ2-1 TRBV19 ASTYSGAMYNEQF
TRBJ1-1 TRBV7-6 ASSPQGGSNTEAF
TRBJ2-1 TRBV19 ASSFSSAGEQF
TRBJ1-2 TRBV5-4 ASSLDRPYGYT
TRBJ2-4 TRBV11-2 ASSIRQGWNIQY
TRBJ2-1 TRBV6-5 ASRRSILDINEQF
TRBJ2-7 TRBV6-8 ASSLTGTPSYEQY
TRBJ1-1 TRBV10-3 AISESRGGDTEAF
TRBJ1-1 TRBV12-3/TRBV12-4 ASRMDPQSTEAF
TRBJ2-7 TRBV28 ASSFPARDRSGQY